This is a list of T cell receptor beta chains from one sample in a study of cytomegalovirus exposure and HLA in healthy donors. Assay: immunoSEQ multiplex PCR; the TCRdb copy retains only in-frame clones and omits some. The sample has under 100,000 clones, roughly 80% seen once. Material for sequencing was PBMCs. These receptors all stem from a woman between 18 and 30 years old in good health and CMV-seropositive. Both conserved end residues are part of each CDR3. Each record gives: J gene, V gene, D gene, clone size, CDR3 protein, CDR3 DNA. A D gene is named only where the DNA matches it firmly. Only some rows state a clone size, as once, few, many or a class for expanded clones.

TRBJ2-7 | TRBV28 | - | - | CASTMRDYEQYF | TGTGCCAGCACCATGAGAGACTACGAGCAGTACTTC
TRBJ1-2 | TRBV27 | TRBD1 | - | CASSSVSTWDRAGGYTF | TGTGCCAGCAGTTCCGTCTCCACCTGGGACAGAGCGGGCGGCTACACCTTC
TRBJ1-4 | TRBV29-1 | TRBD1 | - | CSVDGDRGGEKLFF | TGCAGCGTTGATGGGGACAGGGGAGGAGAAAAACTGTTTTTT
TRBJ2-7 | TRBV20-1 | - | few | CSAPLAYEQYF | TGCAGTGCCCCGTTAGCCTACGAGCAGTACTTC
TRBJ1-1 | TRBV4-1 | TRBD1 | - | CASSPVDRGGTEAFF | TGCGCCAGCAGCCCAGTTGACAGGGGTGGCACTGAAGCTTTCTTT
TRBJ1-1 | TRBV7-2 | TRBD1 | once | CASSLDRRSTEAFF | TGTGCCAGCAGCCTGGACAGGAGGAGCACTGAAGCTTTCTTT
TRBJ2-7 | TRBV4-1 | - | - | CASSQDPSGKSYEQYF | TGCGCCAGCAGCCAAGATCCCTCAGGCAAGAGTTACGAGCAGTACTTC
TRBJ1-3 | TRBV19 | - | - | CASSAQHAGNTIYF | TGTGCCAGTAGCGCCCAACATGCTGGAAACACCATATATTTT
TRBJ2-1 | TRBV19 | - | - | CASSLEKATEQFF | TGTGCCAGTAGTCTTGAAAAAGCAACTGAGCAGTTCTTC
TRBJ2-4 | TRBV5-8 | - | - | CASSLVGDTTLAKNIQYF | TGTGCCAGCAGCTTGGTAGGGGACACCACCCTAGCCAAAAACATTCAGTACTTC
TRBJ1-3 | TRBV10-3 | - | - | CAISAEPNVGNTIYF | TGTGCCATCAGTGCCGAGCCTAACGTCGGAAACACCATATATTTT
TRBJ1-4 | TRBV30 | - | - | CAWSPGGLATNEKLFF | TGTGCCTGGAGCCCCGGGGGACTTGCAACTAATGAAAAACTGTTTTTT
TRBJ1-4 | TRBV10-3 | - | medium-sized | CAINNRNNEKLFF | TGTGCCATCAACAACAGAAATAATGAAAAACTGTTTTTT
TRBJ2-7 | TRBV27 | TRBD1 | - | CASSRQGREQYF | TGTGCCAGCAGCCGACAGGGACGCGAGCAGTACTTC